One and the same sample provided the 32 T cell receptor beta chains below, sequenced in a study of cytomegalovirus exposure and HLA in healthy donors. Profiling relied on immunoSEQ multiplex PCR, and the TCRdb table lists in-frame clones only, not all of them. The data contain 150,000 to 200,000 clones, roughly 86% of them seen just once; the ten biggest clones take up 2% to 3%. The sequenced sample consisted of PBMCs. The source is a man between 18 and 29 years old in good health and CMV-seropositive.

The chain is built from TRBV9 and TRBJ2-3, with 7 positions matching TRBD2. CDR1 is SGDLS and CDR2 is YYNGEE in the germline V gene. The CDR3 has 17 amino acids. V trimming: 0 bases; J trimming: 2 bases; junction bases outside the gene matches: 9. CDR3 region: CASSVGGAGSNTDTQYF. The CDR3 coding sequence is TGTGCCAGCAGCGTAGGGGGAGCGGGGTCCAACACAGATACGCAGTATTTT.

The CDR3 protein is CASSFSDRLAKNIQYF. CDR3 sequence (DNA): TGCGCCAGCAGCTTTTCCGACAGGCTAGCCAAAAACATTCAGTACTTC. The genes are TRBV4-1 and TRBJ2-4; a possible D gene is TRBD1 (6 bases). V was trimmed by 5 bases and J by 0 bases, leaving 14 bases between them. CDR3 size: 16 residues. Germline assignment: CDR1 MGHRA and CDR2 YSYEKL.

J is TRBJ1-4 and V is TRBV19; tentatively, D is TRBD1 (5 bases). CDR1 is LNHDA and CDR2 is SQIVND in the germline V gene (reference sequence). V was clipped by 3 bases and J by 3 bases, with 14 bases between them. CDR3 length: 16 residues. The CDR3 is CASSMSSGMPNEKLFF. The DNA for the CDR3 is TGTGCCAGTAGTATGTCCTCAGGGATGCCTAATGAAAAACTGTTTTTT.

This clone has only a few counts. This chain joins TRBV6-6 and TRBJ1-2; 7 bases map to TRBD1. The germline V gene has CDR1 MNHNY and CDR2 SVGAGI (reference sequence). V dropped 2 bases and J dropped 2; count of bases not matched to a gene: 5. The CDR3 has 15 residues. DNA for the CDR3: TGTGCCAGCAGTTACGGGACAGAGACGAACTATGGCTACACCTTC. Protein sequence: CASSYGTETNYGYTF.

The rearrangement joins TRBV9 to TRBJ1-5; D possibly corresponds to TRBD1 (6 bases). CDR3 length: 15 amino acids. The V gene's germline CDR1 is SGDLS and CDR2 YYNGEE. Deletions cut 1 base from V and 8 bases from J, with 16 bases between. Here the CDR3 reads CASSVRGGAGEPQHF. CDR3 bases: TGTGCCAGCAGCGTACGGGGGGGGGCCGGGGAGCCCCAGCATTTT.

The genes are TRBV7-9 and TRBJ2-7; the match to TRBD1 covers 7 bases. The junction had 11 bases not matched to a gene; V was cut back by 4 bases and J by 2 bases. The germline V gene encodes CDR1 SEHNR and CDR2 FQNEAQ (reference sequence). This CDR3 spans 16 amino acids. DNA of the CDR3: TGTGCCAGCAGCTCAAAACAGGGGTGGGGACCCTACGAGCAGTACTTC. Amino acids: CASSSKQGWGPYEQYF.

The V and J genes are TRBV4-3 and TRBJ1-5; tentatively, D is TRBD1 (5 bases). The germline V gene has CDR1 LGHNA and CDR2 YSLEER. V lost 2 bases, J lost 9 bases, and 20 bases lay in between. This CDR3 is built from 16 residues. This chain's CDR3 is CASSQSHRGSKAPQHF. CDR3 nucleotides: TGCGCCAGCAGCCAATCCCACCGGGGGTCGAAGGCGCCCCAGCATTTT.

The genes are TRBV27 and TRBJ2-1; D is unresolved. The V gene's germline CDR1 is MNHEY and CDR2 SMNVEV (reference sequence). The CDR3 loop spans 12 amino acids. V lost 10 bases, J lost 4 bases, and 11 bases lay in between. CDR3: CATTASYNEQFF. The CDR3 nucleotides read TGTGCCACCACTGCGTCGTACAATGAGCAGTTCTTC.

The rearrangement joins TRBV4-2 to TRBJ2-4; 9 bases are a match to TRBD2. The germline V gene has CDR1 LGHNA and CDR2 YNFKEQ. V lost 3 bases, J lost 8 bases, and 14 bases stayed unmatched. CDR3 length equals 17 residues. The CDR3 nucleotides read TGTGCCAGCAGCCAGAGTCCTACGGCGGGAGGGCCGGACATTCAGTACTTC. Its translation: CASSQSPTAGGPDIQYF.

The rearrangement uses TRBV5-6 and TRBJ2-3, with TRBD1 identical over 7 bases. This CDR3 contains 13 residues. Germline lookup yields CDR1 SGHDT and CDR2 YYEEEE. J lost 5 bases, V lost 0 bases, and 0 bases had no gene match. The CDR3 nucleotides are TGTGCCAGCAGCTTGGGACAGGGAGATACGCAGTATTTT. This translates into CASSLGQGDTQYF.

The chain couples TRBV28 to TRBJ2-7; 7 bases map to TRBD1. This CDR3 is built from 18 residues. V lost 4 bases to trimming and J lost 2 bases; unmatched junction nucleotides: 17. CDR1 MDHEN and CDR2 SYDVKM come from the germline V gene. The CDR3 nucleotides are TGTGCCAGCAGTTCTTCCCCAATCCGGGACAGCCAAACCTACGAGCAGTACTTC. Translating gives CASSSSPIRDSQTYEQYF. The whole variable domain, remainder taken from reference TRBV28 and TRBJ2-7, is DVKVTQSSRYLVKRTGEKVFLECVQDMDHENMFWYRQDPGLGLRLIYFSYDVKMKEKGDIPEGYSVSREKKERFSLILESASTNQTSMYLCASSSSPIRDSQTYEQYFGPGTRLTVT.

The chain recombines TRBV4-2 with TRBJ2-7; 9 bases fit TRBD2. This CDR3 spans 15 amino acids. Trimming cost V 3 bases and J 0 bases; bases outside gene matches: 3. Germline lookup yields CDR1 LGHNA and CDR2 YNFKEQ. CDR3 nucleotide sequence: TGTGCCAGCAGCCACTCTAGCGGGGCCTCCTACGAGCAGTACTTC. Translation gives CASSHSSGASYEQYF.

The rearrangement uses TRBV10-3 and TRBJ1-1, with a weak D call TRBD1 (5 bases). V was shortened by 8 bases and J by 5 bases, with 12 bases between the two germline ends. The CDR3 is 12 amino acids. Germline-derived CDR1 and CDR2 are ENHRY and SYGVKD. CDR3 coding DNA: TGTGCCATCGGGCCTGGGGGGACTGAAGCTTTCTTT. This sequence encodes CAIGPGGTEAFF.

The chain is built from TRBV28 and TRBJ2-7, with 10 positions matching TRBD1. Germline V CDR1 and CDR2: MDHEN, SYDVKM. J was trimmed by 4 bases and V by 4 bases; bases with no gene match: 4. The CDR3 has 14 residues. The CDR3 sequence: CASSSGTGAYEQYF. The CDR3, as DNA: TGTGCCAGCAGTTCCGGGACAGGGGCATACGAGCAGTACTTC.

This rearrangement joins TRBV7-2 to TRBJ2-2; D is unclear. The length of the CDR3 is 13 residues. The germline V and J ends were trimmed by 1 base and 7 bases, with 7 bases remaining between them. Germline values: CDR1 SGHTA, CDR2 FQGNSA. In nucleotides, the CDR3 is TGTGCCAGCAGCTTAGAGCTATACGGGGAGCTGTTTTTT. It yields the protein CASSLELYGELFF.

J is TRBJ2-7 and V is TRBV27; 10 bases are a match to TRBD1. J lost 3 bases, V lost 5 bases, and 7 bases had no gene match. This CDR3 region has 15 residues. Germline assignment: CDR1 MNHEY and CDR2 SMNVEV (reference sequence). The CDR3 nucleotides read TGTGCCAGCAGTCCCCTCCGGGACAGGGGCTACGAGCAGTACTTC. It translates to CASSPLRDRGYEQYF.

V usage is TRBV2 and J usage is TRBJ2-2; 9 nucleotides line up with TRBD1. CDR3 length: 16 residues. The junction had 7 bases not matched to a gene; V was cut back by 2 bases and J by 6 bases. Germline CDR1 SNHLY, CDR2 FYNNEI. CDR3 DNA: TGTGCCAGCAGTGAATCGGGGACAGGGAAGGCCGGGGAGCTGTTTTTT. It codes for CASSESGTGKAGELFF.

V is TRBV10-3 and J is TRBJ1-2; TRBD1 might be the D (5 bases). The CDR3 spans 13 residues. Germline V gives CDR1 ENHRY, CDR2 SYGVKD. Trimming removed 5 bases from V and 4 bases from J, with 11 bases in between. For the CDR3, the DNA is TGTGCCATCAGTCCAGGGAACCTCTATGGCTACACCTTC. It encodes CAISPGNLYGYTF.

Concerning this clone itself: Sequence at one end of the junction differs from germline and may be a read error. V usage is TRBV6-5 and J usage is TRBJ2-7; no firm D call. This CDR3 is built from 15 residues. Per germline, CDR1 MNHEY and CDR2 SVGAGI. This CDR3 is CASSYSVLPSYAQYF. The CDR3 region has the DNA TGTGCCAGCAGTTACTCGGTACTTCCCTCTTACGCGCAGTACTTC.

The gene calls are TRBV4-2 and TRBJ1-1; D remains unclear. The CDR3 length is 16 residues. From germline, CDR1 is LGHNA and CDR2 YNFKEQ. V dropped 7 bases and J dropped 11 bases, with 29 bases sitting between them. CDR3: CASNLLEGPTQSGAFF. In nucleotides, the CDR3 is TGTGCCAGCAACCTCCTCGAGGGCCCGACCCAATCTGGGGCTTTCTTT.

The chain has TRBV4-3 and TRBJ2-5; D possibly corresponds to TRBD2 (6 bases). There are 15 residues in the CDR3. Germline CDR1 LGHNA, CDR2 YSLEER. The V and J ends lost 3 bases and 5 bases respectively, with 16 bases between them. The CDR3 reads CASSQGGRGAETQYF. Written as DNA, the CDR3 is TGCGCCAGCAGCCAGGGAGGACGCGGTGCGGAGACCCAGTACTTC.

V usage is TRBV2 and J usage is TRBJ2-1; no reliable D call. Between the trimmed V and J ends, which lost 7 bases and 0 bases, there was a span of 16 bases. The CDR3 is made up of 16 amino acids. Per the germline V gene, CDR1 is SNHLY and CDR2 is FYNNEI. The CDR3 is CASTIPRASSYNEQFF. As DNA, the CDR3 is TGTGCCAGCACAATACCTCGAGCGAGCTCCTACAATGAGCAGTTCTTC.

The chain employs TRBV14 and TRBJ2-7; D possibly corresponds to TRBD1 (6 bases). V shed 0 bases and J shed 5 bases, with 17 bases lying between them. The V gene's germline CDR1 is SGHDN and CDR2 FVKESK. The length of the CDR3 is 16 residues. CDR3 sequence reads: CASSQDLVRGVHEQYF. CDR3 bases: TGTGCCAGCAGCCAAGATTTGGTCAGGGGTGTCCACGAGCAGTACTTC.

The chain carries TRBV2 and TRBJ2-1, with 15 positions matching TRBD2. Germline V CDR1 and CDR2: SNHLY, FYNNEI. V trimming: 6 bases; J trimming: 8 bases; junction bases outside the gene matches: 8. This CDR3 is built from 16 residues. CDR3 coding DNA: TGTGCCAGCAGGGGACGCTGGACTAGCGGGAGGGATGAGCAGTTCTTC. Protein product: CASRGRWTSGRDEQFF.

The chain recombines TRBV6-5 with TRBJ2-2; tentative D call: TRBD2 (6 bases). The CDR3 runs to 13 residues. Trimming removed 6 bases from V and 6 bases from J, with 11 bases in between. CDR1 and CDR2 (germline): MNHEY, SVGAGI. The CDR3 region has the DNA TGTGCCAGCAGACTAGCCGGCTCCGGGGAGCTGTTTTTT. Protein product: CASRLAGSGELFF.

The chain carries TRBV5-6 and TRBJ2-1, with 9 nucleotides matching TRBD2. Trimming took 1 base from V and 7 from J; bases not matched to a gene: 9. Per the germline V gene, CDR1 is SGHDT and CDR2 is YYEEEE. The CDR3 is made up of 16 amino acids. The CDR3: CASSLLAGRGWNEQFF. For the CDR3, the DNA is TGTGCCAGCAGCTTGCTAGCGGGAAGGGGCTGGAATGAGCAGTTCTTC.

The chain combines TRBV28 with TRBJ1-2, with D perhaps TRBD1 (6 bases). V lost 6 bases and J lost 4, with 12 bases in between. This CDR3 comprises 13 residues. Germline V CDR1 and CDR2: MDHEN, SYDVKM. CDR3 bases: TGTGCCAGCAGACCCACAGGGTTCTATGGCTACACCTTC. Protein product: CASRPTGFYGYTF.

As DNA, the CDR3 is TGTGCCAGCAGCTTAGCCGACAGGCCCAATCAGCCCCAGCATTTT. This translates into CASSLADRPNQPQHF. V usage is TRBV5-6 and J usage is TRBJ1-5; TRBD1 is a possible D gene (6 bases). Germline CDR1 and CDR2: SGHDT and YYEEEE. Trimming pared 2 bases from V and 3 bases from J, leaving 12 bases between. The CDR3 loop spans 15 amino acids.

On this clone itself: A junction end diverges from the germline sequence, so it may reflect a read error. The rearrangement links TRBV5-1 to TRBJ1-1; no firm D call. The germline V gene encodes CDR1 SGHRS and CDR2 YFSETQ. The CDR3 spans 15 residues. In DNA form, the CDR3 reads TGCGCCAGCAGCTTCAGCGAGGGCTGGAACCCTGAAGCTTTCTTT. It specifies CASSFSEGWNPEAFF.

The chain uses TRBV7-2 and TRBJ1-5; 7 nucleotides match TRBD1. Per the germline V gene, CDR1 is SGHTA and CDR2 is FQGNSA. The length of the CDR3 is 13 residues. V shed 4 bases, J shed 7 bases, and the junction held 4 bases outside the gene matches. CDR3 in DNA: TGTGCCAGCAGCTACAGGGGTCAGCAGCCCCAGCATTTT. Amino acids: CASSYRGQQPQHF.

The rearrangement joins TRBV13 to TRBJ1-1; 11 bases are shared with TRBD1. The CDR3 contains 14 residues. The V gene end was trimmed by 6 bases and the J gene end by 4 bases; junction bases not matched to a gene: 4. Germline lookup yields CDR1 PRHDT and CDR2 FYEKMQ (reference sequence). This CDR3 is CASRAGTGGTEAFF. CDR3 in DNA: TGTGCCAGCAGGGCTGGGACAGGGGGCACTGAAGCTTTCTTT.

This chain uses TRBV6-6 with TRBJ2-7; tentative D call: TRBD2 (6 bases). V was cut by 5 bases and J by 3 bases, with 11 bases left in between. Germline assignment: CDR1 MNHNY and CDR2 SVGAGI (reference sequence). The CDR3 has 13 amino acids. CDR3 loop: CASSAGGDYEQYF. CDR3 sequence (DNA): TGTGCCAGCAGTGCCGGAGGGGACTACGAGCAGTACTTC.